This entry lists 5 T cell receptor beta chains sequenced from one sample in a study of blood T cell repertoires in COVID-19. Clones were sequenced by immunoSEQ multiplex PCR, and TCRdb holds only the in-frame ones, with some missing. The sample gives about 220,000 clones, approximately 81% of which show up once; 3.6% is in the top ten. Sequencing used peripheral blood. The receptors derive from a woman aged 80 or older with acute or convalescent COVID-19.

This sequence joins TRBV7-9 and TRBJ2-1, with D unclear. V was cut by 3 bases and J by 9 bases, with 18 bases left in between. Looked up from germline, CDR1 is SEHNR and CDR2 is FQNEAQ (reference sequence). CDR3 size: 15 residues. The CDR3 DNA follows: TGTGCCAGCAGCTTGCTTGGTTCCATACCAGGTGAGCAGTTCTTC. Amino acids: CASSLLGSIPGEQFF. Drawing the rest from reference TRBV7-9 and TRBJ2-1, the complete variable domain is DTGVSQNPRHKITKRGQNVTFRCDPISEHNRLYWYRQTLGQGPEFLTYFQNEAQLEKSRLLSDRFSAERPKGSFSTLEIQRTEQGDSAMYLCASSLLGSIPGEQFFGPGTRLTVL.

V gene TRBV28 combines with J gene TRBJ1-1; maybe TRBD1 (6 bases). Germline V gene lookup returns CDR1 MDHEN and CDR2 SYDVKM. Deletions cut 4 bases from V and 5 bases from J, with 17 bases between. The CDR3 spans 15 residues. The CDR3 bases are TGTGCCAGCAGTTATTACGGGGGGCAGAGGACTGAAGCTTTCTTT. Protein product: CASSYYGGQRTEAFF.

The V call is TRBV2, the J call TRBJ1-2; D might be TRBD1 (5 bases). Germline V gene sequence: CDR1 SNHLY, CDR2 FYNNEI. The germline V and J ends were trimmed by 4 bases and 7 bases, with 13 bases remaining between them. CDR3 size: 13 residues. The CDR3 region has the DNA TGTGCCAGCAGTGCAATTGGGGGGGTTGGCTACACCTTC. Translated: CASSAIGGVGYTF.

The chain has TRBV11-3 and TRBJ2-7; 7 nucleotides agree with TRBD1. V was clipped by 8 bases and J by 7 bases; unmatched bases: 8. Germline V gene lookup returns CDR1 SGHNT and CDR2 YENEEA. The CDR3 runs to 12 residues. DNA for the CDR3: TGTGCCAGCTCGGGACAGCACGGAGAGCAGTACTTC. Its translation is CASSGQHGEQYF.

V is TRBV19 and J is TRBJ1-1; tentatively, D is TRBD1 (6 bases). V lost 5 bases and J 0 bases, leaving 28 bases between the germline ends. The CDR3 covers 20 residues. Germline V CDR1 and CDR2: LNHDA, SQIVND (reference sequence). CDR3 loop: CASSRGQNVWGGPMNTEAFF. Here the CDR3 DNA reads TGTGCCAGTAGTCGCGGACAGAATGTGTGGGGAGGGCCCATGAACACTGAAGCTTTCTTT.